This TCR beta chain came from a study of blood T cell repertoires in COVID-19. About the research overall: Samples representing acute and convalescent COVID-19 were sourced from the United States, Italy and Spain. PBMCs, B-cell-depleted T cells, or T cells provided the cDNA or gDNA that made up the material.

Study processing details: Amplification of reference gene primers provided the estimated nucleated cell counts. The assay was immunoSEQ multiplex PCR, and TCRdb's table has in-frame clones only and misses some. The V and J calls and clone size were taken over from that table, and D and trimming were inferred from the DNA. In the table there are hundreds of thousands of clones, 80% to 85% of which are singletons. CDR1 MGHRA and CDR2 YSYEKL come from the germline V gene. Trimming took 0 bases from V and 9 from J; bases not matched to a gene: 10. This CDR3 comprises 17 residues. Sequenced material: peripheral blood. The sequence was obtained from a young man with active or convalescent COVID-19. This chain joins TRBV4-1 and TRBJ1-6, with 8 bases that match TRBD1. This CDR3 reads CASSQERAGGRISPLHF. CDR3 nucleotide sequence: TGCGCCAGCAGCCAAGAAAGGGCAGGGGGCAGGATTTCACCCCTCCACTTT.